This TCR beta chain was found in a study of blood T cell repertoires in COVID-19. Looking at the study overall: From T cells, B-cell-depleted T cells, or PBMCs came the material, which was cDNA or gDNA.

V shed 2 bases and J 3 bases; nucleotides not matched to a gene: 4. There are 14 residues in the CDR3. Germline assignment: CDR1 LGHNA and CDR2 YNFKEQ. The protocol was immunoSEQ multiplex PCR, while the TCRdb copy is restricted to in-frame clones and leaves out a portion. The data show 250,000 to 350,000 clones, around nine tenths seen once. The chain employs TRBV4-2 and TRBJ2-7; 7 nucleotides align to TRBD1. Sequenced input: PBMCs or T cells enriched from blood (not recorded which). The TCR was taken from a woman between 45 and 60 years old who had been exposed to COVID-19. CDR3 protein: CASSQQGGDYEQYF. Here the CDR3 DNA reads TGTGCCAGCAGCCAACAAGGGGGCGACTACGAGCAGTACTTC.